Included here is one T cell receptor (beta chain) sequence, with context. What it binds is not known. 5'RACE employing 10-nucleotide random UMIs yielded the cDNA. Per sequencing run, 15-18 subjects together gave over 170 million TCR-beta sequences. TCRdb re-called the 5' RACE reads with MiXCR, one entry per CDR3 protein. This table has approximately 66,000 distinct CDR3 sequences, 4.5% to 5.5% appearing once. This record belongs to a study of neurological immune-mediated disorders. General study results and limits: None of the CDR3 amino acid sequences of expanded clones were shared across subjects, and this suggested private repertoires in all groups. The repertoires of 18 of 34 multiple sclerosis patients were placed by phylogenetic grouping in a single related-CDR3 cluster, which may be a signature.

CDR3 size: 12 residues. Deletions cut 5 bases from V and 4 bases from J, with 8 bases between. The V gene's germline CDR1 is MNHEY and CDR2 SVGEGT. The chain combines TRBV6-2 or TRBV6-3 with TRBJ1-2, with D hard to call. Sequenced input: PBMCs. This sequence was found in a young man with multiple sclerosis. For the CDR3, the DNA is TGTGCCAGCAGTCGGACCTCCTATGGCTACACCTTC. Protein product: CASSRTSYGYTF.